This TCR beta chain was profiled in a study of graft-versus-host responses after intestinal transplantation (dated by TCRdb to the early 2020s). General notes on the study: The transplants that recipients got were multivisceral, liver-intestinal, or isolated intestinal. Of the roughly 26 intestinal transplant recipients enrolled in the cohort, one of whom was a retransplant, a few patients without pretransplant specimens were excluded. Bulk TCR-beta CDR3 sequencing was used to track graft-versus-host and host-versus-graft alloreactive T cell clones in the graft, circulation and bone marrow after intestinal transplantation. Donor T cell macrochimerism was defined as a peak of at least 4% donor T cells among recipient peripheral blood mononuclear cells. Alloreactive clones were identified by sequencing pre-transplant mixed lymphocyte reaction products and comparing them with unstimulated pre-transplant donor and recipient T cells. Every recipient was given anti-thymocyte globulin induction, followed by roughly 3 years of maintenance tacrolimus and steroids. Rather than going through the commercial service, samples from a few later patients were sequenced in-house on an Illumina MiSeq and processed with MiXCR.

The paper as a whole reports these results and caveats: Peak levels of circulating GvH clones were associated with declines in HvG clones early after transplant. Patients with donor T cell macrochimerism had high GvH to HvG T cell clonal ratios in their allografts. The conclusions were limited by the relatively low number and heterogeneity of the intestinal transplant patients. GvH clones were found in recipient bone marrow, and some of the GvH clones appeared earlier in ileal mucosa or blood, which is consistent with an intestinal mucosal origin.

The library came from the immunoSEQ multiplex PCR assay. For most patients, genomic DNA was isolated using the Qiagen DNeasy Blood and Tissue Kit and was shipped frozen to Adaptive Biotechnologies for TCR sequencing. For most patients, high-throughput TCR-beta CDR3 sequencing of genomic DNA was performed by Adaptive Biotechnologies. The original pipeline was this. TCR sequencing data were retrieved from Adaptive's ImmunoSEQ software for about 17 patients, whereas a few other patients were processed with MiXCR and VDJtools. To correct CD4 versus CD8 sorting errors, sequences present in both subsets at a frequency ratio below 5:1 were removed. CDR3 nucleotide sequences shared between donor and recipient were removed because their origin could not be assigned. At least 2-fold expansion over unstimulated cells and a minimum CFSE-low frequency of 0.002% (template counts) or 0.001% (read counts) were required for clones to be classified as alloreactive. Mappable clones were those detected in sequenced pre-transplant spleen, lymph node, or MLR CFSE-low populations of the donor or recipient. The cumulative frequency of alloreactive clones was calculated as a percentage of all sequences, weighted by copy number. This immuneACCESS table, as held by TCRdb, lists in-frame sequences with V and J called but not all clones. Of the missing ones, under half trace to an unresolved V gene in checked studies; the others have no known cause. V and J calls and clone size are as listed in that table; D and trimming were resolved from the DNA. The sample includes about 66,000 clones, with about 92% observed a single time. Approximately 1.2% of the sample lies in the top ten.

This clone turned up a few times. The antigen this receptor binds is unknown. No much larger clone is present one base from it, and per-base qualities are unavailable. This specimen's time point label, per the study, means: cells obtained before transplantation from donor or recipient. CD3+CD4+ and CD3+CD8+ populations were FACS-sorted from unstimulated pre-transplant donor and recipient cells taken from spleen or lymph nodes. The receptor was isolated from a human donor who received an intestinal transplant. Specimen: unstimulated CD8+ T cells sorted from spleen or lymph node cells, collected before intestinal transplant.

This receptor has the CDR3 CASSFASGYEQYF. The sequence in DNA is TGTGCCAGCAGCTTCGCGTCAGGGTACGAGCAGTACTTC. The chain links TRBV5-6 with TRBJ2-7; a tentative D call is TRBD1 (5 bases match). Via the germline V gene, CDR1 is SGHDT and CDR2 YYEEEE. The junction carries 10 bases between V and J, which are trimmed by 2 bases and 4 bases respectively. CDR3 length: 13 amino acids, cysteine to phenylalanine. Just the 39-base CDR3 DNA is kept, in frame starting at base 1.